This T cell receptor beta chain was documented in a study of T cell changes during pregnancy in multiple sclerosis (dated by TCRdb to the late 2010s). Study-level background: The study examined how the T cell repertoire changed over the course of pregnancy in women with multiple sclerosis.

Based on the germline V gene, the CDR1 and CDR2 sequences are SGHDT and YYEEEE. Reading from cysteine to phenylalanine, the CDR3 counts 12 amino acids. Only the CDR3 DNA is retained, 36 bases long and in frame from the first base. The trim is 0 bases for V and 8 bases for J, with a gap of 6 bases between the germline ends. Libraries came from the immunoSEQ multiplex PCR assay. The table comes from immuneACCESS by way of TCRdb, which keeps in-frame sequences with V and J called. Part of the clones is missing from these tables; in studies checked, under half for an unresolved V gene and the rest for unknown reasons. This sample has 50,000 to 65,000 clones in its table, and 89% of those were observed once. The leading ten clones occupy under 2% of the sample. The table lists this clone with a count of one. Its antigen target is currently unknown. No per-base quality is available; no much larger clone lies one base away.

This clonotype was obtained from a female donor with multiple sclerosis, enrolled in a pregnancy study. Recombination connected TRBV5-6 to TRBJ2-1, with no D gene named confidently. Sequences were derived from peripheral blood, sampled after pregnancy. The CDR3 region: CASSLGGYEQFF. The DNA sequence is TGTGCCAGCAGCTTGGGTGGCTATGAGCAGTTCTTC.